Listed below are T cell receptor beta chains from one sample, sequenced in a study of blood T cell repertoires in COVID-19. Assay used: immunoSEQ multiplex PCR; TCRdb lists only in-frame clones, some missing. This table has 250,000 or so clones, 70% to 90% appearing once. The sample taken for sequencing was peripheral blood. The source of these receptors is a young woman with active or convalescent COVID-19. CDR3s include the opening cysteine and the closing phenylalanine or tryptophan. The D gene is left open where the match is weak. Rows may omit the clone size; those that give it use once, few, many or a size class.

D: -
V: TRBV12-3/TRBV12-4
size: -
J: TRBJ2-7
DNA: TGTGCCAGCAGGACCGGGGGCTCCTACGAGCAGTACTTC
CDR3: CASRTGGSYEQYF

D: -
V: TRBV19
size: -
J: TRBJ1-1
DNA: TGTGCCAGTAGTATAGTTACGGACACTGAAGCTTTCTTT
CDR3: CASSIVTDTEAFF

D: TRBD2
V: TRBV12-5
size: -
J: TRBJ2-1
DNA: TGTGCTAGTGGGACTAGCGGGGGGTACAATGAGCAGTTCTTC
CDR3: CASGTSGGYNEQFF

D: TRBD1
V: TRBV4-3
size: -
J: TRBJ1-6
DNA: TGCGCCAGCAGCCGCAAACCACAGGGGAAAGATAATTCACCCCTCCACTTT
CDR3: CASSRKPQGKDNSPLHF

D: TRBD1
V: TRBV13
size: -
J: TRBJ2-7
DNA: TGTGCCAGCAGCTTACGGGGACAGGGATCCTACGAGCAGTACTTC
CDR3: CASSLRGQGSYEQYF

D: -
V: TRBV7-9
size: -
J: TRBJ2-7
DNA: TGTGCCAGCAGGGACAGCTCCTACGAGCAGTACTTC
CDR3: CASRDSSYEQYF

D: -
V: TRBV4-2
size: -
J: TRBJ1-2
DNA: TGTGCCAGCAGCCAGGGCACAGGTACCGGGTATGGCTACACCTTC
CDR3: CASSQGTGTGYGYTF

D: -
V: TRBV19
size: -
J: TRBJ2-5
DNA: TGTGCCAGTAGTATCTCAGGGGTCCAAGAGACCCAGTACTTC
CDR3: CASSISGVQETQYF

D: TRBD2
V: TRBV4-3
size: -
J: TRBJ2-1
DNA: TGCGCCAGCAGCCAAGCCCCGACTAGCGGGATATACAATGAGCAGTTCTTC
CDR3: CASSQAPTSGIYNEQFF

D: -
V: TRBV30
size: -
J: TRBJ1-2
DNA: TGTGCCGGACACAGGGCGCCCTATGGCTACACCTTC
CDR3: CAGHRAPYGYTF

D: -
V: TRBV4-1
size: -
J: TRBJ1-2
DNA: TGCGCCAGCAGCCAAGATGAGGGCAGGCTCTATGGCTACACCTTC
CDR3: CASSQDEGRLYGYTF

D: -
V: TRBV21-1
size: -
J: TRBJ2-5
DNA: TGTGCCAGCAGCTATCCAGCCCAGACAGGTCTTTTCAAGACCCAGTACTTC
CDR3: CASSYPAQTGLFKTQYF

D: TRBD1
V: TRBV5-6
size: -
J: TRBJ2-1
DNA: TGTGCCAGCAGCTTGGACCGGGACAGTCCGTACAATGAGCAGTTCTTC
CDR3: CASSLDRDSPYNEQFF

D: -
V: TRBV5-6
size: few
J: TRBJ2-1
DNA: TGTGCCAGCAGCCCGGACAGCTCCTACAATGAGCAGTTCTTC
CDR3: CASSPDSSYNEQFF

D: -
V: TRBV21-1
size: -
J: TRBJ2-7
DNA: TGTGCCAGCAGCAAAAGAGGCGGACAGAGATTCTACGAGCAGTACTTC
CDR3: CASSKRGGQRFYEQYF

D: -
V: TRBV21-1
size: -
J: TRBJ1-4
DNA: TGTGCCAGCAGCAAAGTCCCCTTTGCAGGCCCTAATGAAAAACTGTTTTTT
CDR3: CASSKVPFAGPNEKLFF

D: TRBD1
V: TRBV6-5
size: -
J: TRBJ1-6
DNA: TGTGCCAGCACCTGGACAGGGGCCCCTCACACCCTCCACTTT
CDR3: CASTWTGAPHTLHF

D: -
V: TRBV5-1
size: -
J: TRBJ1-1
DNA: TGCGCCAGCAGCCTTCGATCCGGCAGAGGGAACACTGAAGCTTTCTTT
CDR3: CASSLRSGRGNTEAFF

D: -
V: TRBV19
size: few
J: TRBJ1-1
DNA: TGTGCCAGTAGTATAAGCGATCGTTATACTGAAGCTTTCTTT
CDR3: CASSISDRYTEAFF

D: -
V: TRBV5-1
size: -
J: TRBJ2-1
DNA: TGCGCCAGCAGCACGGACAGCAACAATGAGCAGTTCTTC
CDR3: CASSTDSNNEQFF

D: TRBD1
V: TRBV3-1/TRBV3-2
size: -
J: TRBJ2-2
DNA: TGTGCCAGCAGCCAGCGACAGGGGGACACCGGGGAGCTGTTTTTT
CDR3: CASSQRQGDTGELFF

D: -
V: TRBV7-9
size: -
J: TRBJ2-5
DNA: TGTGCCAGCAGGGACGGGACTCTCCAAGAGACCCAGTACTTC
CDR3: CASRDGTLQETQYF

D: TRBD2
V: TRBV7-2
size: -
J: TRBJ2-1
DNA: TGTGCCAGCAGCTTAGCGACTAGCGGGGGGGCCCCCTACAATGAGCAGTTCTTC
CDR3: CASSLATSGGAPYNEQFF

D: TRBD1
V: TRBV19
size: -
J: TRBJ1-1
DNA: TGTGCCAGTAGTATAAAGACAGGGACGACTGAAGCTTTCTTT
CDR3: CASSIKTGTTEAFF

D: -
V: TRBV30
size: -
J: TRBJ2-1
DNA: TGTGCCGCAATACAGGGATCCTACAATGAGCAGTTCTTC
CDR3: CAAIQGSYNEQFF

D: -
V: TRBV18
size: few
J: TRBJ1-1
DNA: TGTGCCAGCTCACCAGAGTCTCCGAGCTTTAACACTGAAGCTTTCTTT
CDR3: CASSPESPSFNTEAFF

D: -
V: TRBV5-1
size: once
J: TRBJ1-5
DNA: TGCGCCAGCAGCTTGGAAGGGGGCAATCAGCCCCAGCATTTT
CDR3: CASSLEGGNQPQHF

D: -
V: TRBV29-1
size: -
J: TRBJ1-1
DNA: TGCAGCGTTGCGGACAGGAACACTGAAGCTTTCTTT
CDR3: CSVADRNTEAFF

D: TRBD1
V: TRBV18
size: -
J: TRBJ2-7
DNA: TGTGCCAGCTCACCGTTTGCGAGACAGGGGTCCCACCGCTCCTACGAGCAGTACTTC
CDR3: CASSPFARQGSHRSYEQYF

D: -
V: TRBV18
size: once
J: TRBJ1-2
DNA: TGTGCCAGCTCACCACAACCGGACTATGGCTACACCTTC
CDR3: CASSPQPDYGYTF

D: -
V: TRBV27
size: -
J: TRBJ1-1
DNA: TGTGCCAGCAGCTCAGACAGATTCAACACTGAAGCTTTCTTT
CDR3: CASSSDRFNTEAFF

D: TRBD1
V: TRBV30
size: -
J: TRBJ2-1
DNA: TGTGCCTGGAGGGGACAGACCTTTTACAATGAGCAGTTCTTC
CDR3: CAWRGQTFYNEQFF

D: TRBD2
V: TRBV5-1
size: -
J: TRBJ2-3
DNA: TGCGCCAGCAGACTGTCGGGGGGGCTGTCAGATACGCAGTATTTT
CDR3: CASRLSGGLSDTQYF

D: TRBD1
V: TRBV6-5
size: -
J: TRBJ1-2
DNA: TGTGCCAGTGTGAACAGGGGGCAGGGCTATGGCTACACCTTC
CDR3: CASVNRGQGYGYTF

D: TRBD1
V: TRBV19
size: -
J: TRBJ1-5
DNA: TGTGCCAGTTCTCAGGGGGCCGGCAATCAGCCCCAGCATTTT
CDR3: CASSQGAGNQPQHF

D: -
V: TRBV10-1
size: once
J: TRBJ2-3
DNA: TGCGCCAGCAGTATTCTCCCGGGAGATACGCAGTATTTT
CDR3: CASSILPGDTQYF

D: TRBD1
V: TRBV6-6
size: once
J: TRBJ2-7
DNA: TGTGCCAGCAGCCGAGACAGGGGGCGACCCTCCTACGAGCAGTACTTC
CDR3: CASSRDRGRPSYEQYF

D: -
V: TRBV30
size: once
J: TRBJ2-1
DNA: TGTGCCTGGAGGGGCCCCCTCTCAAACAATGAGCAGTTCTTC
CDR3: CAWRGPLSNNEQFF

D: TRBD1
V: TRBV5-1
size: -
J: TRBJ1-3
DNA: TGCGCCAGCAGCATGGGACAGGAGGGAAACACCATATATTTT
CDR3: CASSMGQEGNTIYF

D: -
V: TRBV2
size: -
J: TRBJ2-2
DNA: TGTGCCAGCTCCGGGAGAGGGCGGACCGGGGAGCTGTTTTTT
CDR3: CASSGRGRTGELFF

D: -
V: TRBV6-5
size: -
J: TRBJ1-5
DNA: TGTGCCGGCCGTTCTATACAGGGCTCTAGCAATCAGCCCCAGCATTTT
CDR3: CAGRSIQGSSNQPQHF

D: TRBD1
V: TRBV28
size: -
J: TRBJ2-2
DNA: TGTGCCAGCGGACGACAGGGCGGGGAGCTGTTTTTT
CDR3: CASGRQGGELFF

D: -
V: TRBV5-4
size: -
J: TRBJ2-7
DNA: TGTGCCAGCAGTCCCCGACAATTAAGCTCCTACGAGCAGTACTTC
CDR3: CASSPRQLSSYEQYF

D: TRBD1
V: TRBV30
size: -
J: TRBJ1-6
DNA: TGTGCCTGGAGCCGAACAGGGGGAAGTTCACCCCTCCACTTT
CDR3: CAWSRTGGSSPLHF

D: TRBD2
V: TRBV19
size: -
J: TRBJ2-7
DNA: TGTGCCAGTACCCCTCGGGGGGGAACCTCCTACGAGCAGTACTTC
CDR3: CASTPRGGTSYEQYF

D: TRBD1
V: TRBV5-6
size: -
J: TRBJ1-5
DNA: TGTGCCAGCAGCCGAAGGACAGGGGGCAATCAGCCCCAGCATTTT
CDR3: CASSRRTGGNQPQHF

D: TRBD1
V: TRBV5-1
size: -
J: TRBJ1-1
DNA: TGCGCCAGCGGGGTGCAGGGGGCGGATGAAGCTTTCTTT
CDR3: CASGVQGADEAFF

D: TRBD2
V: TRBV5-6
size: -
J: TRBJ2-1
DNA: TGTGCCAGCAGCTTTATGACTAGCGGGGGTTCGGTTGATGAGCAGTTCTTC
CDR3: CASSFMTSGGSVDEQFF

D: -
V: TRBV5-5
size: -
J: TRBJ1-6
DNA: TGTGCCAGCAGCCTAAGGGGTAGATCCTATAATTCACCCCTCCACTTT
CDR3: CASSLRGRSYNSPLHF

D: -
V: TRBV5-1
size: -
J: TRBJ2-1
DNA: TGCGCCAGCAGCACGGACTTGGACAATGAGCAGTTCTTC
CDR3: CASSTDLDNEQFF

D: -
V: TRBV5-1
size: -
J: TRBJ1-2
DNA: TGCGCCAGCAGCTTGGATGCCCGGAACTATGGCTACACCTTC
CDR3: CASSLDARNYGYTF

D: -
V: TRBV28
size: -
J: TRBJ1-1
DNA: TGTGCCAGCAGTCCCCCCGGGACACCGAACACTGAAGCTTTCTTT
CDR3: CASSPPGTPNTEAFF

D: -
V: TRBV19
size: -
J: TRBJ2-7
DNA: TGTGCCAGTAGTATCCGATTTCTAGGAGTCTCCTACGAGCAGTACTTC
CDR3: CASSIRFLGVSYEQYF

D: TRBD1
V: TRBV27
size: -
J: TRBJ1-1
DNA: TGTGCCAGCAGTTTGGTAGGGGGCGACACTGAAGCTTTCTTT
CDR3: CASSLVGGDTEAFF

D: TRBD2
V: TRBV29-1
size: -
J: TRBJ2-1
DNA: TGCAGCGTTGCGGCGGGGGGGTACAATGAGCAGTTCTTC
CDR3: CSVAAGGYNEQFF